The clone carrying this TCR beta chain was recorded at least ten times. No antigen is known for it. This entry is derived from a study of response to subunit inactivated influenza vaccine. Findings and limits, study-wide: Authors suggested few new T cells are recruited by each seasonal influenza vaccination.

In TCRdb, the RT-PCR reads were re-called with MiXCR into one record per CDR3 protein. Here the sample spans about 700,000 distinct CDR3 sequences, 14% being singletons. Sequencing was performed on PBMCs from blood, taken 14 to 15 days before vaccination. The TCR comes from a man aged 50 to 59 who received an inactivated influenza vaccine.

CDR3 DNA sequence: TGTGCCAGCAGCCAGAAGACTAGCGGGGGGACCTACAATGAGCAGTTCTTC. Amino acid sequence: CASSQKTSGGTYNEQFF. The rearrangement links TRBV4-2 to TRBJ2-1; TRBD2 matches 13 bases. Trimming removed 3 bases from V and 2 bases from J; junction bases left unmatched: 4. Looked up from germline, CDR1 is LGHNA and CDR2 is YNFKEQ. The CDR3 totals 17 residues.